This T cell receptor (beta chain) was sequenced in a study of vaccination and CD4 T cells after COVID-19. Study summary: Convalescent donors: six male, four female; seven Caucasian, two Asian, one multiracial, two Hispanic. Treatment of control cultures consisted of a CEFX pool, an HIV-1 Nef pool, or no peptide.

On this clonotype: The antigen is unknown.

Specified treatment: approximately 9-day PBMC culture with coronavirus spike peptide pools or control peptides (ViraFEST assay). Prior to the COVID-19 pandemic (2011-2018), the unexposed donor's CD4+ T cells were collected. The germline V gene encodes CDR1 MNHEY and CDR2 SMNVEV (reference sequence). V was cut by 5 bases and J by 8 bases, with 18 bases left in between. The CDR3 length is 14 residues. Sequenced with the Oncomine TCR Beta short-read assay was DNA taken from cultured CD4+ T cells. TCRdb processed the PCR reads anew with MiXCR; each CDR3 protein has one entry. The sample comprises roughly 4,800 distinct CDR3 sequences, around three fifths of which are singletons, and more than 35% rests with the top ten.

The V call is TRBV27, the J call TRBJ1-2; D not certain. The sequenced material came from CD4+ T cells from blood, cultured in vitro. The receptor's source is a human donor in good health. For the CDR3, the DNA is TGTGCCAGCAGTGACACCAGGATATCCGGGGGCTACACCTTC. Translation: CASSDTRISGGYTF.